This T cell receptor (beta chain) was captured by sequencing in a study of blood T cell repertoires in COVID-19. This clone has more than one count but fewer than ten. The assay was immunoSEQ multiplex PCR, and TCRdb's table has in-frame clones only and misses some. The sample lists tens of thousands of clones, 70% to 90% occurring once. Germline values: CDR1 SGDLS, CDR2 YYNGEE. The ends lost 4 bases at V and 6 bases at J; junction bases unmatched: 5. CDR3 length: 13 residues. This sequence originates from a human donor in a cohort sampled during active COVID-19. The chain couples TRBV9 to TRBJ1-2, with 8 bases fitting TRBD1. Specimen: peripheral blood. CDR3 region: CASSPGQGDGYTF. CDR3 in DNA: TGTGCCAGCAGCCCTGGACAGGGAGATGGCTACACCTTC.